Following are 17 T cell receptor beta chains from one sample sequenced in a study of blood T cell repertoires in COVID-19. Assay used: immunoSEQ multiplex PCR; TCRdb lists only in-frame clones, some missing. This sample has 200,000 to 250,000 clones, with approximately 80% found just once. The sample comprised peripheral blood. The receptors were gathered from a woman at least 80 years old with COVID-19, enrolled during active disease.

V is TRBV5-1 and J is TRBJ1-1; unclear D gene. V was cut by 6 bases and J by 5 bases, with 17 bases left in between. The CDR3 contains 14 residues. Germline V CDR1 and CDR2: SGHRS, YFSETQ. CDR3 coding DNA: TGCGCCAGCAAAACCTCCCCCGCGGAGACTGAAGCTTTCTTT. Translated, it gives CASKTSPAETEAFF.

The V gene is TRBV6-5, the J gene TRBJ2-2; TRBD1 matches 8 bases. The CDR3 loop spans 15 amino acids. The V and J ends lost 7 bases and 8 bases, in that order; junction bases with no gene match: 12. CDR1 and CDR2 from the germline V gene are MNHEY and SVGAGI. The CDR3 loop reads CASKRNRGFSGELFF. The CDR3 DNA reads TGTGCCAGCAAACGAAACAGGGGGTTTAGTGGGGAGCTGTTTTTT.

This clone turned up a few times. V gene TRBV5-4 combines with J gene TRBJ1-3; 10 nucleotides agree with TRBD1. The J segment lost 4 bases and the V segment lost 4 bases, leaving 5 bases of the junction unmatched. The CDR3 length is 15 residues. The germline CDR1 and CDR2 sequences are SGHNT and YYREEE (reference sequence). This CDR3 reads CASSPGTGDGNTIYF. DNA of the CDR3: TGTGCCAGCAGCCCAGGGACAGGGGACGGAAACACCATATATTTT.

This sequence joins TRBV6-5 and TRBJ1-1, with D unclear. Germline V lookup: CDR1 MNHEY, CDR2 SVGAGI. This CDR3 is built from 15 residues. The V end was cut by 6 bases, the J end by 5 bases, with 19 bases between. The CDR3 nucleotides are TGTGCCAGCAGCTTGGACGGAGGGAGGCGGACTGAAGCTTTCTTT. Translation gives CASSLDGGRRTEAFF.

This clone occurred a few times. V is TRBV2 and J is TRBJ1-1; 8 nucleotides agree with TRBD1. Germline V gives CDR1 SNHLY, CDR2 FYNNEI. The length of the CDR3 is 12 residues. The V segment lost 6 bases and the J segment 5 bases; nucleotides outside the gene matches: 2. CDR3 nucleotide sequence: TGTGCCAGCAGCCGGGACAGGACTGAAGCTTTCTTT. This gives the protein CASSRDRTEAFF.

This clone has only a few counts. This chain joins TRBV4-2 and TRBJ1-5; D not certain. Looked up from germline, CDR1 is LGHNA and CDR2 is YNFKEQ. The CDR3 consists of 14 residues. V was shortened by 0 bases and J by 6 bases, with 9 bases between the two germline ends. The DNA of the CDR3 is TGTGCCAGCAGCCAAGAAGTTACTCTTCAGCCCCAGCATTTT. Its translation is CASSQEVTLQPQHF.

This chain links TRBV15 with TRBJ2-1; 13 nucleotides line up with TRBD2. Germline CDR1 is LNHNV and CDR2 is YYDKDF (reference sequence). The CDR3 runs 16 residues. Trimming removed 4 bases from V and 8 bases from J; junction bases left unmatched: 8. The CDR3 reads CATSTRTSGSRDEQFF. Written as DNA, the CDR3 is TGTGCCACCAGCACCAGGACTAGCGGGAGTAGGGATGAGCAGTTCTTC.

This chain uses TRBV15 with TRBJ1-6, with a possible D match to TRBD1 (5 bases). Trimming took off 4 bases at V and 4 bases at J, with 11 bases between the two ends. The CDR3 runs 15 residues. CDR1 is LNHNV, CDR2 YYDKDF, per germline (reference sequence). The chain's CDR3 is CATSTGGGYNSPLHF. In DNA, the CDR3 is TGTGCCACCAGCACCGGGGGGGGTTATAATTCACCCCTCCACTTT. Full variable domain (rest looked up from reference TRBV15 and TRBJ1-6): DAMVIQNPRYQVTQFGKPVTLSCSQTLNHNVMYWYQQKSSQAPKLLFHYYDKDFNNEADTPDNFQSRRPNTSFCFLDIRSPGLGDTAMYLCATSTGGGYNSPLHFGNGTRLTVT.

J is TRBJ2-2 and V is TRBV2; the D gene is possibly TRBD2 (6 bases). The ends were cut back, 7 bases at V and 2 bases at J, with 14 bases in the middle. Germline V gene lookup returns CDR1 SNHLY and CDR2 FYNNEI. CDR3 length: 15 residues. The CDR3 region has the DNA TGTGCCAGCAAGGCGGGGAACACAAACACCGGGGAGCTGTTTTTT. It is translated as CASKAGNTNTGELFF.

Only one count was recorded for this clone. The chain combines TRBV7-2 with TRBJ2-3, with 9 nucleotides matching TRBD2. The V segment lost 5 bases and the J segment 2 bases; nucleotides outside the gene matches: 5. Germline V CDR1 and CDR2: SGHTA, FQGNSA. The CDR3 has 15 amino acids. The CDR3 here is CASSPSGGNTDTQYF. CDR3 DNA sequence: TGTGCCAGCAGCCCGAGCGGGGGGAACACAGATACGCAGTATTTT.

To note about this clone: One end of the junction fails to match germline, which may point to a read error. This chain links TRBV6-2 or TRBV6-3 with TRBJ1-4; the match to TRBD1 covers 11 bases. This CDR3 spans 16 amino acids. Germline V lookup: CDR1 MNHEY, CDR2 SVGEGT. The CDR3 loop reads CASSPQGTGGFEKLFF. In DNA, the CDR3 is TGTGCCAGCAGCCCACAGGGGACAGGGGGTTTCGAAAAGCTGTTTTTT.

The V gene is TRBV27, the J gene TRBJ1-5, with D unclear. V was clipped by 8 bases and J by 4 bases, with 9 bases between them. The CDR3 is made up of 12 amino acids. Germline CDR1 is MNHEY and CDR2 is SMNVEV (reference sequence). CDR3 coding DNA: TGTGCCAGCGGAACAGAAAATCAGCCCCAGCATTTT. As protein: CASGTENQPQHF.

This clone has only one observation. The chain combines TRBV5-4 with TRBJ2-2; 14 bases are shared with TRBD2. Germline trimming cut 7 bases from V and 7 bases from J; bases unmatched to any gene: 9. CDR3 length equals 16 residues. Germline V gene data show CDR1 as SGHNT and CDR2 as YYREEE (reference sequence). CDR3 sequence (DNA): TGTGCCAGCGGATTTGGACTAGCGGGAGGTTTCGGGGAGCTGTTTTTT. Translation: CASGFGLAGGFGELFF.

The J gene is TRBJ2-7, the V gene TRBV4-2; a possible D gene is TRBD1 (6 bases). Germline V gene lookup returns CDR1 LGHNA and CDR2 YNFKEQ. The CDR3 is 14 residues long. The V gene lost 1 base and the J gene lost 2 bases, with 9 bases spanning the gap. CDR3 sequence reads: CASSQATGPYEQYF. CDR3 in DNA: TGTGCCAGCAGCCAAGCTACAGGGCCCTACGAGCAGTACTTC.

The rearrangement links TRBV4-3 to TRBJ2-3; no definite D call. CDR3 size: 15 residues. Trimming stripped 0 bases from V and 3 bases from J, with 10 bases between. Germline V gene lookup returns CDR1 LGHNA and CDR2 YSLEER. The chain's CDR3 is CASSQEKSRTDTQYF. Here the CDR3 DNA reads TGCGCCAGCAGCCAAGAGAAGAGCCGGACAGATACGCAGTATTTT.

This rearrangement joins TRBV15 to TRBJ2-4; possibly TRBD2 for D (6 bases). The CDR3 has 14 amino acids. Germline lookup yields CDR1 LNHNV and CDR2 YYDKDF (reference sequence). The V end lost 0 bases, the J end lost 10 bases, and 13 bases lay between the germline ends. For the CDR3, the DNA is TGTGCCACCAGCAGAGATCTCGGGGGTGGGATTCAGTACTTC. Its translation: CATSRDLGGGIQYF.

The CDR3: CASSLTSTSGNTIYF. The CDR3, as DNA: TGTGCCAGCAGCTTGACTTCTACCTCTGGAAACACCATATATTTT. The chain recombines TRBV7-9 with TRBJ1-3, with no clear D. This CDR3 has 15 amino acids. CDR1 is SEHNR and CDR2 is FQNEAQ in the germline V gene (reference sequence). V lost 3 bases and J 0 bases, leaving 9 bases between the germline ends.